This TCR beta chain is drawn from a study of OX40 agonist ivuxolimab in advanced cancers. Profiled with immunoSEQ multiplex PCR; TCRdb holds only in-frame clones, not every one. The table records tens of thousands of clones, just over 85% of them present only once. Study results and limitations: Both blood CD4+ and CD8+ T cells showed clonal growth by week 6 at 0.1 to 3.0 mg/kg.

For this clone: The antigen remains undetermined.

This TCR was recovered from an adult with an advanced solid tumor such as melanoma, head and neck, liver or kidney cancer. The starting material was CD4+ or CD8+ T cells sorted from blood, obtained in a trial of the OX40 agonist ivuxolimab.

The CDR3 protein is CASSFSGGWDTQYF. CDR3 nucleotide sequence: TGTGCCAGCAGTTTTAGCGGCGGGTGGGATACGCAGTATTTT. The rearrangement uses TRBV28 and TRBJ2-3; a weak D match, TRBD2 (6 bases). Germline values: CDR1 MDHEN, CDR2 SYDVKM. V was trimmed by 3 bases and J by 6 bases, leaving 13 bases between them. The CDR3 is made up of 14 amino acids.